This TCR beta chain is from a study of shared T cell receptors in the human thymus. This CDR3 is 13 amino acids long. Germline values: CDR1 MDHEN, CDR2 SYDVKM. Trimming removed 2 bases from V and 6 bases from J, with 8 bases in between. This table comes from immunoSEQ multiplex PCR, and its TCRdb copy is limited to in-frame clones, with some not included. Of hundreds of thousands of clones in the sample, over 90% were seen once. V gene TRBV28 combines with J gene TRBJ1-5; D not certain. The sequenced material came from thymocytes. The origin of this receptor is a human donor. DNA for the CDR3: TGTGCCAGCAGTTTACTGGGTGGTCAGCCCCAGCATTTT. This encodes CASSLLGGQPQHF. The complete variable domain, with remaining parts taken from reference TRBV28 and TRBJ1-5, reads DVKVTQSSRYLVKRTGEKVFLECVQDMDHENMFWYRQDPGLGLRLIYFSYDVKMKEKGDIPEGYSVSREKKERFSLILESASTNQTSMYLCASSLLGGQPQHFGDGTRLSIL.